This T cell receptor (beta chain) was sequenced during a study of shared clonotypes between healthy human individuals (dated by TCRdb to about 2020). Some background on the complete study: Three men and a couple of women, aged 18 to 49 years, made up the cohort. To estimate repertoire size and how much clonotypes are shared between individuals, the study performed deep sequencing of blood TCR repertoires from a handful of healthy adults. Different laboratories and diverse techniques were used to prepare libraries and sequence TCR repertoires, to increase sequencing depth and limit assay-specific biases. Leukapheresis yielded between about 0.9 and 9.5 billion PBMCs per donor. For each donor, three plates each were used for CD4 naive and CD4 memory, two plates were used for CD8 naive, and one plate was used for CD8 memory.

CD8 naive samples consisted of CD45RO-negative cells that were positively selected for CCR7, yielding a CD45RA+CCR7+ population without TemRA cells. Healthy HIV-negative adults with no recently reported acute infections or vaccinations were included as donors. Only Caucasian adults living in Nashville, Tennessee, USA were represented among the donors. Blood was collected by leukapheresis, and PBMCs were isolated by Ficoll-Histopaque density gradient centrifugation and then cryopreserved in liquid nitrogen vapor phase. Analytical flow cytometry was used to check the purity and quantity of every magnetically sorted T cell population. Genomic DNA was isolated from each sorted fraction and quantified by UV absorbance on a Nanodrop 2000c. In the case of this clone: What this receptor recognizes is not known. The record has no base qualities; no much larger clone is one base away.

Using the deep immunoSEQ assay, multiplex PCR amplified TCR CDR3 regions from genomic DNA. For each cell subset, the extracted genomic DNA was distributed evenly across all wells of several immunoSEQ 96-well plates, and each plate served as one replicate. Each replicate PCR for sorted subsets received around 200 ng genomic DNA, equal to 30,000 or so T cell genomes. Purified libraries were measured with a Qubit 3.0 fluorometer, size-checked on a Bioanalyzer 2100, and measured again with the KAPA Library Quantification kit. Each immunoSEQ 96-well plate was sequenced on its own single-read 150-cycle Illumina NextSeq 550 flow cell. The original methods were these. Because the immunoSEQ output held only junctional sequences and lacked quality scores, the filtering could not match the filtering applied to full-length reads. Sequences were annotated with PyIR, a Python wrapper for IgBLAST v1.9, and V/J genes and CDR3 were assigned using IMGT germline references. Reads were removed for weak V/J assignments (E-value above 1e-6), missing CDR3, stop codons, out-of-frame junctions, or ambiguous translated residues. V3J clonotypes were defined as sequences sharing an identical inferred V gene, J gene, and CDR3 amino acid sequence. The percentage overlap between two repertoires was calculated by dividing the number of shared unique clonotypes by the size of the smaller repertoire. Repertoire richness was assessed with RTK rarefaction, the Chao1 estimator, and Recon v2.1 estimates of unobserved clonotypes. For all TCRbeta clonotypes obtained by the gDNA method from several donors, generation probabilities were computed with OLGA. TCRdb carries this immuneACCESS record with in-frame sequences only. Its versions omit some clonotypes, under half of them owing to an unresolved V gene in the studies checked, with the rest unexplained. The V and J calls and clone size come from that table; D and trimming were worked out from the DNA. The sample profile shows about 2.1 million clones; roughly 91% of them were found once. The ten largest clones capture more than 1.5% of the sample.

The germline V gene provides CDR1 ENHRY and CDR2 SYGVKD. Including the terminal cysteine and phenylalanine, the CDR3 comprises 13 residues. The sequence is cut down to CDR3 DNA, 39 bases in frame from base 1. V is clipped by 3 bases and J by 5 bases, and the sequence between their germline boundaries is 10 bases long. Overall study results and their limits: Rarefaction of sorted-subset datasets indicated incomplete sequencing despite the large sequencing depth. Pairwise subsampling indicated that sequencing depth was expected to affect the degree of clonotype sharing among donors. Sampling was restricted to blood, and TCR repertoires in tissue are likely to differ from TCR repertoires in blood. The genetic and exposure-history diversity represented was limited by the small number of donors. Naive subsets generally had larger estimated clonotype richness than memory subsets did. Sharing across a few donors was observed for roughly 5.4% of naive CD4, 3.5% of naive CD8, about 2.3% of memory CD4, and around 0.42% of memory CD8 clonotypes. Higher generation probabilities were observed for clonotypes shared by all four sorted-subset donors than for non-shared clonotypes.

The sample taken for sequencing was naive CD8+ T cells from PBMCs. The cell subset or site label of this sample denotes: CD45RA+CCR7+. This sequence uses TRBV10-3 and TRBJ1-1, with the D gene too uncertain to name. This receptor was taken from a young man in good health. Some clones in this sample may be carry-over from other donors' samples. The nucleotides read TGTGCCATCAGTGACGACCCCGGTACTGAAGCTTTCTTT. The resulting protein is CAISDDPGTEAFF.